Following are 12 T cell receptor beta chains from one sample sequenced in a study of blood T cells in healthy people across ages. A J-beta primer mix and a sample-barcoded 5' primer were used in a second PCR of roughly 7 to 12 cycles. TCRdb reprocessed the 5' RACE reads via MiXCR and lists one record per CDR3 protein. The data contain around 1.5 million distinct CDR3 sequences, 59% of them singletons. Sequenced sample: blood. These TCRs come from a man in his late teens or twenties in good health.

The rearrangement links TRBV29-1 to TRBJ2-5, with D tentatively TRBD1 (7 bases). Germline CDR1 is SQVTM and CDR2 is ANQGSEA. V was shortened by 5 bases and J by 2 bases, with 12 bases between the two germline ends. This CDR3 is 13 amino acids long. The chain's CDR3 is CSVQGGGQETQYF. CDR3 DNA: TGCAGCGTTCAGGGGGGCGGGCAAGAGACCCAGTACTTC. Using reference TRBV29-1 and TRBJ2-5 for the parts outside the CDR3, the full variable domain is SAVISQKPSRDICQRGTSLTIQCQVDSQVTMMFWYRQQPGQSLTLIATANQGSEATYESGFVIDKFPISRPNLTFSTLTVSNMSPEDSSIYLCSVQGGGQETQYFGPGTRLLVL.

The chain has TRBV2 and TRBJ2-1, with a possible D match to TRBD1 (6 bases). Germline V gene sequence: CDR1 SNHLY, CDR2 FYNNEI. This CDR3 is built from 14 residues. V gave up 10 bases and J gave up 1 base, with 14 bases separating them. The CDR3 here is CATTRDKSYNEQFF. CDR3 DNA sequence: TGTGCCACGACGAGGGACAAATCCTACAATGAGCAGTTCTTC.

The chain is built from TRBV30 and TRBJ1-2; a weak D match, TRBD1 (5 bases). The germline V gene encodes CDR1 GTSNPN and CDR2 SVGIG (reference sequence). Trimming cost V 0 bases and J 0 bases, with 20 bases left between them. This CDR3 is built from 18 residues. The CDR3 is CAWSVVALGHSTNYGYTF. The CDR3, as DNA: TGTGCCTGGAGTGTAGTCGCCCTCGGACATTCCACTAACTATGGCTACACCTTC.

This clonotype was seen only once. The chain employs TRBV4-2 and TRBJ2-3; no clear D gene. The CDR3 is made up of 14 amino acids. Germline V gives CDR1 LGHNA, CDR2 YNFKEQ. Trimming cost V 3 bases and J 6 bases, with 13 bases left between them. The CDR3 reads CASSQGSTPDTQYF. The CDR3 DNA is TGTGCCAGCAGCCAGGGGTCAACACCGGATACGCAGTATTTT.

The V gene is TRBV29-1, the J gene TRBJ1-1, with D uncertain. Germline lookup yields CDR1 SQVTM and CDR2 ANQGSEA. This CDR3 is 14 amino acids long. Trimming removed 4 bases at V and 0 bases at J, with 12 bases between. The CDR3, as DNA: TGCAGCGTTGTTTGGGGATATATGAACACTGAAGCTTTCTTT. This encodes CSVVWGYMNTEAFF.

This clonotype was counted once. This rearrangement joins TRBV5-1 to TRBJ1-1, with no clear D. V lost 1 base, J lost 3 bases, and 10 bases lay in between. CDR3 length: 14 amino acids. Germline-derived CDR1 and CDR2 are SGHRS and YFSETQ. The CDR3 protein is CASSLIGEDTEAFF. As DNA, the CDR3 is TGCGCCAGCAGCTTGATTGGGGAGGACACTGAAGCTTTCTTT.

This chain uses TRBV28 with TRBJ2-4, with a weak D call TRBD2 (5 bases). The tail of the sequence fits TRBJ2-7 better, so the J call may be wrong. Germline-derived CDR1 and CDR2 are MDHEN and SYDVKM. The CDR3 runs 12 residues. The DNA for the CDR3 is TGTGCCAGCAGGGTCGGGGTGAGCGAGCAGTACTTC. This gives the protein CASRVGVSEQYF.

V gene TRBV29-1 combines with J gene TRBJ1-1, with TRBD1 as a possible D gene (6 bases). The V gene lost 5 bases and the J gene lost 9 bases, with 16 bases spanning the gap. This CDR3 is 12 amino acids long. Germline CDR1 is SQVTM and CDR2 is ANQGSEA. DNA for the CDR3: TGCAGCGTTTTCATAGGGGGTGGTAAAGCTTTCTTT. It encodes CSVFIGGGKAFF.

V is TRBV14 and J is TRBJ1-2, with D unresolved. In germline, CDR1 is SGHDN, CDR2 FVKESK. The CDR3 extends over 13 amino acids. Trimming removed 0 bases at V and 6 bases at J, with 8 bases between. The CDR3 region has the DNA TGTGCCAGCAGCCAAGAGGGTCAAGATGGCTACACCTTC. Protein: CASSQEGQDGYTF.

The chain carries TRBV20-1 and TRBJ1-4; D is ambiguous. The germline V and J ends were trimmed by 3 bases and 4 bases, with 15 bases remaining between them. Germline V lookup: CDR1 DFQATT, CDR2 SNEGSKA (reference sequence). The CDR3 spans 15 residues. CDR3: CSASHVTLFNEKLFF. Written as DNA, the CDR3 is TGCAGTGCTAGTCATGTGACACTCTTTAATGAAAAACTGTTTTTT.

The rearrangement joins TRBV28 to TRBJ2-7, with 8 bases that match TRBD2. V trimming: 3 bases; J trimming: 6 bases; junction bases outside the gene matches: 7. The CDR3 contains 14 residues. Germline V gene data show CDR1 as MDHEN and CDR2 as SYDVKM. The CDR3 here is CASSLISGVGEQYF. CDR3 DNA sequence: TGTGCCAGCAGTTTGATTAGCGGGGTGGGCGAGCAGTACTTC.

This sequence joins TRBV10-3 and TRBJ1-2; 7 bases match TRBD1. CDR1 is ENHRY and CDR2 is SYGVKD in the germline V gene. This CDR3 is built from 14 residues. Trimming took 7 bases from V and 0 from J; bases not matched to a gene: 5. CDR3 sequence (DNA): TGTGCCATCACTCCGACAGGGTCTAACTATGGCTACACCTTC. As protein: CAITPTGSNYGYTF.